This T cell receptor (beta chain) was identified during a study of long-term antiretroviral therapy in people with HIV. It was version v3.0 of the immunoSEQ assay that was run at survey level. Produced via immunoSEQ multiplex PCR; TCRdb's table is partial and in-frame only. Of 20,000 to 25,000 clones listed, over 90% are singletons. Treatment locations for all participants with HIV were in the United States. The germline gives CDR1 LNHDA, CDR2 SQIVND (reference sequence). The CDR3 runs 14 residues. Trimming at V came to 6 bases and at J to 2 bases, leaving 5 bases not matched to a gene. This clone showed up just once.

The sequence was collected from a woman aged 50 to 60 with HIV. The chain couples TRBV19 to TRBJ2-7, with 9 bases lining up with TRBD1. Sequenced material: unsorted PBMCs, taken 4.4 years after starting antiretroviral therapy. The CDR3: CASSDRGSTYEQYF. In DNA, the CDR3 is TGTGCCAGTAGCGACAGGGGGTCGACCTACGAGCAGTACTTC.